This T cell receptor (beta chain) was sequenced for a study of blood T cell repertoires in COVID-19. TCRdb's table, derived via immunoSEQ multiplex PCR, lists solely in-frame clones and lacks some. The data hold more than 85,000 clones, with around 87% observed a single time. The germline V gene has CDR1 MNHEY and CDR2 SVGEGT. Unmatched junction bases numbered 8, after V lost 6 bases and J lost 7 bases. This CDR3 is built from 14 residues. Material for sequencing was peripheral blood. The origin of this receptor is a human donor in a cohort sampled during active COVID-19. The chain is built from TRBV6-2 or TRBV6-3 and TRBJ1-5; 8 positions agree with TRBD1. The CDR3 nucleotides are TGTGCCAGCAGCCAAGACAGGGGCACCCAGCCCCAGCATTTT. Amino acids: CASSQDRGTQPQHF.